The T cell receptor (beta chain) described here comes from a study of T cells of healthy individuals. One entry per CDR3 protein, called by TCRdb with MiXCR from the 5' RACE reads. The sample lists about 53,000 distinct CDR3 sequences, roughly 15% occurring once. This clonotype occurred many times. This TCR derives from a human donor in good health.

The chain's CDR3 is CASSYPPTGSQHEQFF. CDR3 DNA sequence: TGTGCCAGCAGTTATCCCCCTACAGGGAGCCAGCATGAGCAGTTCTTC. The chain uses TRBV6-2 or TRBV6-3 and TRBJ2-1; D might be TRBD1 (6 bases). Trimming took off 3 bases at V and 8 bases at J, with 20 bases between the two ends. This CDR3 has 16 residues. The germline CDR1 and CDR2 sequences are MNHEY and SVGEGT.